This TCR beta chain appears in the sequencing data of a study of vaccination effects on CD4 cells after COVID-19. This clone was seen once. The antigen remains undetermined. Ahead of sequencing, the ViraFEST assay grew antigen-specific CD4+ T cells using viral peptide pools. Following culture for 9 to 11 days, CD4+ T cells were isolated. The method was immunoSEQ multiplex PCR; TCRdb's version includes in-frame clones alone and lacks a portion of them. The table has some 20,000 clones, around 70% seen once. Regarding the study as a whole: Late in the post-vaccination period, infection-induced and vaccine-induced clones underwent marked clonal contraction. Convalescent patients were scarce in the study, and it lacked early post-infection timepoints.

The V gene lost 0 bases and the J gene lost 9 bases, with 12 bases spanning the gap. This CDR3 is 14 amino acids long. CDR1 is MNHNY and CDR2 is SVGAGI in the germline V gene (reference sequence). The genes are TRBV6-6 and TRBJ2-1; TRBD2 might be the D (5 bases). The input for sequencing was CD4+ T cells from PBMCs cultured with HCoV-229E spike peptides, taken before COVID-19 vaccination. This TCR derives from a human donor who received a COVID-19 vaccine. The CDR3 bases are TGTGCCAGCAGTTACTCGACGGCTAGCCCTGAGCAGTTCTTC. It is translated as CASSYSTASPEQFF.